These 25 T cell receptor beta chains originate from one sample sequenced in a study of cytomegalovirus exposure and HLA in healthy donors. Profiling relied on immunoSEQ multiplex PCR, and the TCRdb table lists in-frame clones only, not all of them. This table holds 100,000 or so clones, roughly 89% found once. The sequencing sample was made of PBMCs. Receptors were obtained from a woman aged 25-40 years in good health and CMV-seronegative.

This clone has just a few counts. The chain couples TRBV28 to TRBJ2-1; TRBD2 agrees at 7 bases. Germline trimming cut 4 bases from V and 0 bases from J; bases unmatched to any gene: 3. Germline loops: CDR1 MDHEN, CDR2 SYDVKM. There are 15 residues in the CDR3. The CDR3 DNA reads as TGTGCCAGCAGTTCCGGGACTAACTCCTACAATGAGCAGTTCTTC. Translating gives CASSSGTNSYNEQFF.

The chain has TRBV6-6 and TRBJ2-2; D is possibly TRBD1 (6 bases). This CDR3 is 13 amino acids long. Per the germline V gene, CDR1 is MNHNY and CDR2 is SVGAGI (reference sequence). The V end lost 7 bases, the J end lost 5 bases, and 11 bases lay between the germline ends. CDR3 nucleotide sequence: TGTGCCAGCACTGGGACAAAAACCGGGGAGCTGTTTTTT. Translation: CASTGTKTGELFF.

The chain couples TRBV28 to TRBJ2-3, with 8 positions matching TRBD2. The CDR3 loop spans 15 amino acids. Germline values: CDR1 MDHEN, CDR2 SYDVKM. V dropped 6 bases and J dropped 3; count of bases not matched to a gene: 8. The CDR3 bases are TGTGCCAGCAGCGCCGGGGGGGGGTCGACAGATACGCAGTATTTT. This translates into CASSAGGGSTDTQYF.

This sequence joins TRBV10-3 and TRBJ2-7; the D is unclear. There are 14 residues in the CDR3. CDR1 ENHRY and CDR2 SYGVKD come from the germline V gene. Deletions cut 7 bases from V and 6 bases from J, with 19 bases between. The CDR3 bases are TGTGCCATCAAACGTTCAGGCGATCCTGCCGAGCAGTACTTC. Translation: CAIKRSGDPAEQYF.

This chain uses TRBV2 with TRBJ2-2, with TRBD2 identical over 7 bases. Germline V gene lookup returns CDR1 SNHLY and CDR2 FYNNEI. The trim removed 7 bases at V and 2 bases at J, leaving 7 bases unmatched. This CDR3 has 15 amino acids. CDR3 sequence reads: CASKRLAANTGELFF. The CDR3 nucleotides are TGTGCCAGCAAGCGGCTAGCGGCTAACACCGGGGAGCTGTTTTTT.

The chain links TRBV28 to TRBJ2-1; 10 positions agree with TRBD2. The V and J ends lost 2 bases and 7 bases, in that order; junction bases with no gene match: 14. Germline V lookup: CDR1 MDHEN, CDR2 SYDVKM. The CDR3 contains 18 residues. CDR3 nucleotide sequence: TGTGCCAGCAGTTTAGGATCCCCCCTAGCGGGAGATGGAAATGAGCAGTTCTTC. Translation: CASSLGSPLAGDGNEQFF.

Remarks on this clone: The same CDR3 can be traced to other DNA sequences in this sample. V and J are TRBV7-9 and TRBJ1-1; no clear D gene. The germline V gene has CDR1 SEHNR and CDR2 FQNEAQ (reference sequence). V lost 0 bases, J lost 1 base, and 3 bases lay in between. CDR3 length equals 13 residues. The CDR3 is CASSLARNTEAFF. CDR3 DNA sequence: TGTGCCAGCAGCTTAGCCCGGAACACTGAAGCTTTCTTT.

The chain employs TRBV5-1 and TRBJ1-1; 10 positions agree with TRBD1. The CDR3 is 15 amino acids. After removal of 7 bases from V and 7 bases from J, the junction contained 13 bases not matched to a gene. Germline V gene data show CDR1 as SGHRS and CDR2 as YFSETQ. CDR3 sequence: CASGREGQGISEAFF. The CDR3 DNA is TGCGCCAGCGGCCGGGAGGGACAGGGGATTAGTGAAGCTTTCTTT.

The chain has TRBV18 and TRBJ1-5; D is uncertain. Germline lookup yields CDR1 KGHSH and CDR2 LQKENI. Trimming cost V 1 base and J 7 bases, with 11 bases left between them. There are 14 residues in the CDR3. The CDR3 region is CASSPLEGNQPQHF. The CDR3 region has the DNA TGTGCCAGCTCACCACTGGAGGGAAACCAGCCCCAGCATTTT.

J is TRBJ2-3 and V is TRBV5-1; the match to TRBD1 covers 9 bases. Germline assignment: CDR1 SGHRS and CDR2 YFSETQ. Trimming removed 4 bases from V and 1 base from J; junction bases left unmatched: 4. This CDR3 region has 15 residues. CDR3 sequence reads: CASSHGTGRTDTQYF. Written as DNA, the CDR3 is TGCGCCAGCAGCCACGGGACAGGGCGCACAGATACGCAGTATTTT. The full variable domain, with the rest looked up from reference TRBV5-1 and TRBJ2-3, is KAGVTQTPRYLIKTRGQQVTLSCSPISGHRSVSWYQQTPGQGLQFLFEYFSETQRNKGNFPGRFSGRQFSNSRSEMNVSTLELGDSALYLCASSHGTGRTDTQYFGPGTRLTVL.

V and J are TRBV5-8 and TRBJ2-7, with no clear D. CDR1 and CDR2 (germline): SGHTS, YDEGEE. With 0 bases removed from V and 6 bases from J, the gap between germline ends came to 7 bases. The CDR3 totals 12 residues. CDR3 in DNA: TGTGCCAGCAGCTTGGTGAGATTCGAGCAGTACTTC. It is translated as CASSLVRFEQYF.

DNA for the CDR3: TGTGCCAGCAGCTTGGGAGGGAGTGGAGGTCAGCCCCAGCATTTT. Translating gives CASSLGGSGGQPQHF. The V and J genes are TRBV5-4 and TRBJ1-5, with D unclear. Germline loops: CDR1 SGHNT, CDR2 YYREEE (reference sequence). Trimming removed 0 bases from V and 6 bases from J, with 13 bases in between. The CDR3 totals 15 residues.

The V gene is TRBV7-3, the J gene TRBJ1-2; TRBD1 aligns across 10 bases. The CDR3 runs 13 residues. Unmatched junction bases numbered 6, after V lost 6 bases and J lost 8 bases. Germline CDR1 SGHTA, CDR2 FQGTGA. CDR3 nucleotide sequence: TGTGCCAGCAGGGCCGGGACAGGGGACGGCTACACCTTC. Its protein product is CASRAGTGDGYTF.

This clone occurred once. The chain links TRBV18 to TRBJ1-1; TRBD1 matches 10 bases. V lost 3 bases, J lost 0 bases, and 16 bases stayed unmatched. Germline loops: CDR1 KGHSH, CDR2 LQKENI. The CDR3 covers 20 residues. The CDR3 loop is CASSPSVGTGAMGMNTEAFF. The CDR3 region has the DNA TGTGCCAGCTCACCGTCTGTGGGGACAGGGGCGATGGGCATGAACACTGAAGCTTTCTTT.

This chain joins TRBV18 and TRBJ1-1, with D unclear. With 5 bases removed from V and 1 base from J, the gap between germline ends came to 14 bases. This CDR3 contains 15 residues. Germline CDR1 is KGHSH and CDR2 is LQKENI. The CDR3 bases are TGTGCCAGCTCATTCGCTGGAGATGGGAACACTGAAGCTTTCTTT. Residues: CASSFAGDGNTEAFF.

The genes are TRBV6-6 and TRBJ2-3; possible D gene TRBD2, 6 bases. Germline values: CDR1 MNHNY, CDR2 SVGAGI (reference sequence). V was pared by 5 bases and J by 1 base, with 10 bases between. The length of the CDR3 is 14 residues. The CDR3 here is CASSRPGGTDTQYF. In DNA, the CDR3 is TGTGCCAGCAGTCGTCCGGGGGGCACAGATACGCAGTATTTT.

This clone was seen once. The J gene is TRBJ2-1, the V gene TRBV7-6, with a tentative D call TRBD2 (6 bases). The CDR3 extends over 15 amino acids. Trimming took 2 bases from V and 9 from J, leaving 17 bases between them. Per the germline V gene, CDR1 is SGHVS and CDR2 is FNYEAQ. The CDR3 spells CASSLREARELEQFF. The CDR3 nucleotides are TGTGCCAGCAGCTTAAGGGAGGCCAGGGAACTTGAGCAGTTCTTC. Variable domain in full (rest from reference TRBV7-6 and TRBJ2-1): GAGVSQSPRYKVTKRGQDVALRCDPISGHVSLYWYRQALGQGPEFLTYFNYEAQQDKSGLPNDRFSAERPEGSISTLTIQRTEQRDSAMYRCASSLREARELEQFFGPGTRLTVL.

J is TRBJ1-1 and V is TRBV10-3; no clear D gene. V was shortened by 8 bases and J by 4 bases, with 14 bases between the two germline ends. The CDR3 has 13 amino acids. Germline values: CDR1 ENHRY, CDR2 SYGVKD. The CDR3 is CAIGGVGVTEAFF. In DNA, the CDR3 is TGTGCCATCGGCGGGGTGGGTGTCACTGAAGCTTTCTTT.

CDR3 residues: CATGTSYEQYF. The CDR3 coding sequence is TGTGCCACCGGGACTTCCTACGAGCAGTACTTC. J is TRBJ2-7 and V is TRBV19; perhaps TRBD2 as D (6 bases). This CDR3 has 11 amino acids. Germline CDR1 reads LNHDA; CDR2 reads SQIVND (reference sequence). V shed 10 bases and J shed 1 base, with 8 bases lying between them.

The rearrangement uses TRBV5-4 and TRBJ1-1, with a weak D call TRBD1 (5 bases). The germline CDR1 and CDR2 sequences are SGHNT and YYREEE (reference sequence). V shed 0 bases and J shed 5 bases, with 11 bases lying between them. The CDR3 length is 14 residues. The CDR3 spells CASSLVGGETEAFF. CDR3 DNA sequence: TGTGCCAGCAGCTTGGTTGGGGGGGAAACTGAAGCTTTCTTT.

The chain combines TRBV7-9 with TRBJ1-6, with D unresolved. This CDR3 contains 15 residues. V gave up 1 base and J gave up 7 bases, with 11 bases separating them. The germline V gene encodes CDR1 SEHNR and CDR2 FQNEAQ (reference sequence). CDR3: CASSLGEVPNSPLHF. CDR3 DNA: TGTGCCAGCAGCTTAGGTGAGGTCCCGAATTCACCCCTCCACTTT.

The chain joins TRBV7-3 to TRBJ2-1, with 10 bases that match TRBD1. Trimming took 1 base from V and 8 from J; bases not matched to a gene: 17. Germline CDR1 and CDR2: SGHTA and FQGTGA. The CDR3 covers 19 residues. The CDR3 spells CASSLMILRPGTGADEQFF. CDR3 nucleotide sequence: TGTGCCAGCAGCTTAATGATTCTGCGTCCCGGGACAGGGGCGGATGAGCAGTTCTTC.

The chain combines TRBV15 with TRBJ2-2; 11 positions match TRBD2. CDR1 and CDR2 from the germline V gene are LNHNV and YYDKDF (reference sequence). This CDR3 spans 13 amino acids. J gave up 5 bases and V 8 bases, and 1 base lay outside the gene matches. The CDR3 here is CATGTSGTGELFF. The CDR3 DNA reads as TGTGCCACCGGGACTAGCGGAACCGGGGAGCTGTTTTTT.

This chain connects TRBV5-1 to TRBJ1-2; 8 bases align to TRBD1. The CDR3 is 14 amino acids. Germline CDR1 reads SGHRS; CDR2 reads YFSETQ. J lost 7 bases, V lost 0 bases, and 5 bases had no gene match. The CDR3 DNA is TGCGCCAGCAGCTTGGGAGGGCAGGGGGCTGGCTACACCTTC. This translates into CASSLGGQGAGYTF.

This chain connects TRBV7-2 to TRBJ2-5; D may be TRBD2 (6 bases). The CDR3 runs to 17 residues. Trimming cost V 2 bases and J 4 bases, with 20 bases left between them. Germline V gene lookup returns CDR1 SGHTA and CDR2 FQGNSA. This CDR3 is CASSLFPRGAKGETQYF. CDR3 in DNA: TGTGCCAGCAGCTTATTCCCGCGCGGGGCCAAAGGAGAGACCCAGTACTTC.